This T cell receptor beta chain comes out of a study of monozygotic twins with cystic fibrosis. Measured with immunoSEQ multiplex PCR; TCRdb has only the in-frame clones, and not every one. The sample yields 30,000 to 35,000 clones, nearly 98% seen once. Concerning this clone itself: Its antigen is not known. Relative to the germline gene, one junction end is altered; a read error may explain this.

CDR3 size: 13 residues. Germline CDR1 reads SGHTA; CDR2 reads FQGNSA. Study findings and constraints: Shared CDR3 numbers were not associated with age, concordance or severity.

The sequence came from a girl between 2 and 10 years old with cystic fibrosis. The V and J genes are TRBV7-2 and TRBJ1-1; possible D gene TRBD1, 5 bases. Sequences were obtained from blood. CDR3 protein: CASSLAGKSEAFF. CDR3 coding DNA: TGTGCCAGCAGCCTAGCAGGGAAGAGTGAAGCTTTCTTT.